This T cell receptor (beta chain) was recovered during a study of molecular identifiers for immune sequencing clone quantification. TCRdb reprocessed the PCR reads via MiXCR and lists one record per CDR3 protein. The table shows a few hundred thousand distinct CDR3 sequences, with roughly a quarter occurring only once. General observations from the study: Spiked Jurkat TCR RNA from one cell was reportedly detectable among roughly 910,000 naive cells.

This clonotype was recorded at least ten times. The antigen is unknown. Libraries for naive CD8 T cells, which were made from approximately 20,000 to 980,000 sorted cells, drew on 10%, 30% or 50% of the RNA. Trimming cost V 2 bases and J 8 bases; bases outside gene matches: 8. The germline V gene encodes CDR1 SGHDT and CDR2 YYEEEE. The CDR3 is 14 amino acids. The receptor's source is a human donor in good health. Some libraries in this study had Jurkat cell RNA spiked in. The rearrangement joins TRBV5-6 to TRBJ2-3; 7 positions match TRBD1. Sequences were obtained from naive CD8+ T cells from blood, with Jurkat cell RNA spiked in. Subset meaning: FACS-sorted CD8+CD4-CCR7+CD45RA+ naive T cells. The CDR3 nucleotides are TGTGCCAGCAGCTTAGGACAGGAGTATGGTACGCAGTATTTT. Translated: CASSLGQEYGTQYF.